This is a list of T cell receptor beta chains from one sample in a study of blood T cell repertoires in COVID-19. The repertoire was sequenced with immunoSEQ multiplex PCR; TCRdb's copy has only in-frame clones and lacks some. The sample lists roughly 200,000 clones, about nine tenths occurring once. Sequenced input: PBMCs or T cells enriched from blood (not recorded which). These receptors were obtained from a woman aged 25 to 39 who had recovered from COVID-19. Each CDR3 is given with its conserved first and last residue. Fields, in order: D gene, V gene, clone size, J gene, CDR3 protein, CDR3 DNA. D genes are given only for firm matches. Size is stated for part of the rows, as once, few or many counts, or as a class when the clone is expanded.

d_call: .; v_call: TRBV20-1; clone_size: .; j_call: TRBJ1-2; cdr3_aa: CSASRDYGYTF; cdr3_nt: TGCAGTGCTAGTCGTGACTATGGCTACACCTTC
d_call: .; v_call: TRBV7-8; clone_size: .; j_call: TRBJ1-2; cdr3_aa: CASSLGSTGWGGGYTF; cdr3_nt: TGTGCCAGCAGCTTAGGCAGCACAGGGTGGGGTGGTGGCTACACCTTC
d_call: .; v_call: TRBV5-4; clone_size: .; j_call: TRBJ1-1; cdr3_aa: CASSLAGFPEAFF; cdr3_nt: TGTGCCAGCAGCTTGGCCGGGTTCCCGGAAGCTTTCTTT
d_call: TRBD1; v_call: TRBV18; clone_size: .; j_call: TRBJ1-2; cdr3_aa: CASSGGGTAYGYTF; cdr3_nt: TGTGCCAGCTCAGGCGGAGGGACAGCTTATGGCTACACCTTC
d_call: TRBD1; v_call: TRBV15; clone_size: .; j_call: TRBJ2-1; cdr3_aa: CATTADRARNEQFF; cdr3_nt: TGTGCCACCACCGCGGACAGGGCCCGGAATGAGCAGTTCTTC
d_call: TRBD1; v_call: TRBV5-1; clone_size: .; j_call: TRBJ1-6; cdr3_aa: CASTDGTAYNSPLHF; cdr3_nt: TGCGCCAGCACCGACGGGACAGCGTATAATTCACCCCTCCACTTT
d_call: TRBD2; v_call: TRBV19; clone_size: .; j_call: TRBJ2-1; cdr3_aa: CASASGRANFLNEQFF; cdr3_nt: TGTGCCAGTGCTAGCGGGAGGGCCAATTTCTTGAATGAGCAGTTCTTC
d_call: .; v_call: TRBV27; clone_size: .; j_call: TRBJ2-3; cdr3_aa: CASSLGLERGHFTDTQYF; cdr3_nt: TGTGCCAGCAGTTTGGGTCTGGAGCGGGGACACTTCACAGATACGCAGTATTTT
d_call: .; v_call: TRBV5-1; clone_size: .; j_call: TRBJ2-2; cdr3_aa: CASRGGMVTGELFF; cdr3_nt: TGCGCCAGCAGGGGGGGAATGGTCACCGGGGAGCTGTTTTTT
d_call: TRBD1; v_call: TRBV6-6; clone_size: few; j_call: TRBJ1-5; cdr3_aa: CASSPGQTIYSNQPQHF; cdr3_nt: TGTGCCAGCAGTCCGGGACAGACGATCTATAGCAATCAGCCCCAGCATTTT
d_call: TRBD2; v_call: TRBV4-1; clone_size: .; j_call: TRBJ2-1; cdr3_aa: CASSAEPGLANEQFF; cdr3_nt: TGCGCCAGCAGTGCTGAGCCGGGACTAGCAAATGAGCAGTTCTTC
d_call: .; v_call: TRBV6-5; clone_size: few; j_call: TRBJ1-6; cdr3_aa: CASTLGLSYNSPLHF; cdr3_nt: TGTGCCAGCACCTTGGGACTGTCATATAATTCACCCCTCCACTTT
d_call: .; v_call: TRBV29-1; clone_size: .; j_call: TRBJ1-2; cdr3_aa: CSVEDLTEGYGYTF; cdr3_nt: TGCAGCGTTGAAGATCTAACTGAGGGCTATGGCTACACCTTC
d_call: .; v_call: TRBV9; clone_size: .; j_call: TRBJ1-6; cdr3_aa: CASSVGEPYNSPLHF; cdr3_nt: TGTGCCAGCAGCGTAGGGGAGCCCTATAATTCACCCCTCCACTTT
d_call: .; v_call: TRBV4-1; clone_size: .; j_call: TRBJ2-5; cdr3_aa: CASSQDGGNQETQYF; cdr3_nt: TGCGCCAGCAGCCAAGATGGGGGGAACCAAGAGACCCAGTACTTC
d_call: .; v_call: TRBV13; clone_size: .; j_call: TRBJ2-5; cdr3_aa: CASSSSSYTFGTQYF; cdr3_nt: TGTGCCAGCAGCTCCTCTAGCTATACCTTCGGGACCCAGTACTTC
d_call: TRBD2; v_call: TRBV5-6; clone_size: .; j_call: TRBJ2-5; cdr3_aa: CASSNGLARQETQYF; cdr3_nt: TGTGCCAGCAGCAACGGACTAGCGAGACAAGAGACCCAGTACTTC
d_call: .; v_call: TRBV7-2; clone_size: .; j_call: TRBJ2-5; cdr3_aa: CASSLSGQGGTQYF; cdr3_nt: TGTGCCAGCAGCCTATCCGGCCAGGGAGGGACCCAGTACTTC
d_call: TRBD1; v_call: TRBV5-8; clone_size: .; j_call: TRBJ1-1; cdr3_aa: CASTRSNRGMGLYTEAFF; cdr3_nt: TGTGCCAGCACCCGATCTAACAGGGGAATGGGATTGTACACTGAAGCTTTCTTT
d_call: .; v_call: TRBV7-3; clone_size: once; j_call: TRBJ1-5; cdr3_aa: CASSFQVNQPQHF; cdr3_nt: TGTGCCAGCAGCTTCCAGGTAAATCAGCCCCAGCATTTT
d_call: TRBD1; v_call: TRBV18; clone_size: .; j_call: TRBJ1-2; cdr3_aa: CASSPGQGVMYGYTF; cdr3_nt: TGTGCCAGCTCACCGGGACAGGGTGTAATGTATGGCTACACCTTC
d_call: TRBD2; v_call: TRBV12-5; clone_size: .; j_call: TRBJ2-2; cdr3_aa: CASAPPRGGPANTGELFF; cdr3_nt: TGTGCTAGTGCCCCTCCCCGGGGGGGGCCTGCGAACACCGGGGAGCTGTTTTTT
d_call: .; v_call: TRBV7-9; clone_size: few; j_call: TRBJ1-4; cdr3_aa: CASSPTGREKLFF; cdr3_nt: TGTGCCAGCAGCCCAACGGGAAGGGAAAAACTGTTTTTT
d_call: .; v_call: TRBV9; clone_size: once; j_call: TRBJ2-3; cdr3_aa: CASSVDGIDSTDTQYF; cdr3_nt: TGTGCCAGCAGCGTAGACGGCATCGACTCCACAGATACGCAGTATTTT
d_call: TRBD2; v_call: TRBV11-3; clone_size: .; j_call: TRBJ2-5; cdr3_aa: CASTPGLAGQETQYF; cdr3_nt: TGTGCCAGCACCCCAGGTCTAGCGGGCCAAGAGACCCAGTACTTC
d_call: TRBD1; v_call: TRBV19; clone_size: .; j_call: TRBJ2-7; cdr3_aa: CASSIQGADEQYF; cdr3_nt: TGTGCCAGTAGTATACAGGGGGCTGACGAGCAGTACTTC
d_call: .; v_call: TRBV12-3/TRBV12-4; clone_size: .; j_call: TRBJ2-5; cdr3_aa: CASSSRIQETQYF; cdr3_nt: TGTGCCAGCAGCTCCAGGATTCAAGAGACCCAGTACTTC
d_call: .; v_call: TRBV12-3/TRBV12-4; clone_size: .; j_call: TRBJ2-4; cdr3_aa: CASAPPGDIQYF; cdr3_nt: TGTGCCAGCGCACCACCAGGGGACATTCAGTACTTC
d_call: TRBD1; v_call: TRBV27; clone_size: .; j_call: TRBJ1-2; cdr3_aa: CASKAIYRGLDGYTF; cdr3_nt: TGTGCCAGCAAAGCTATATACAGGGGGTTGGATGGCTACACCTTC
d_call: .; v_call: TRBV3-1/TRBV3-2; clone_size: .; j_call: TRBJ2-3; cdr3_aa: CASSQADYDTQYF; cdr3_nt: TGTGCCAGCAGCCAAGCTGACTACGATACGCAGTATTTT
d_call: .; v_call: TRBV19; clone_size: .; j_call: TRBJ1-4; cdr3_aa: CASSKGQFLNEKLFF; cdr3_nt: TGTGCCAGTAGTAAAGGACAGTTCCTGAACGAAAAACTGTTTTTT
d_call: TRBD1; v_call: TRBV15; clone_size: .; j_call: TRBJ1-1; cdr3_aa: CATSRGQTNTEAFF; cdr3_nt: TGTGCCACCAGCAGGGGACAGACGAACACTGAAGCTTTCTTT
d_call: TRBD2; v_call: TRBV4-1; clone_size: .; j_call: TRBJ2-1; cdr3_aa: CASSQISLASYNEQFF; cdr3_nt: TGCGCCAGCAGCCAAATCTCACTAGCGTCCTACAATGAGCAGTTCTTC
d_call: .; v_call: TRBV7-2; clone_size: .; j_call: TRBJ1-2; cdr3_aa: CASSPRTVGLYGYTF; cdr3_nt: TGTGCCAGCAGCCCCAGGACGGTGGGGCTCTATGGCTACACCTTC
d_call: TRBD2; v_call: TRBV5-4; clone_size: few; j_call: TRBJ2-1; cdr3_aa: CASSRGLAGEAYNEQFF; cdr3_nt: TGTGCCAGCAGCCGAGGACTAGCGGGAGAGGCCTACAATGAGCAGTTCTTC
d_call: .; v_call: TRBV11-3; clone_size: .; j_call: TRBJ2-1; cdr3_aa: CASSPPAGRWDEQFF; cdr3_nt: TGTGCCAGCAGCCCCCCTGCGGGCCGGTGGGATGAGCAGTTCTTC
d_call: TRBD2; v_call: TRBV19; clone_size: many; j_call: TRBJ2-7; cdr3_aa: CASSRASGSYEQYF; cdr3_nt: TGTGCCAGTAGTCGGGCTAGCGGGAGCTACGAGCAGTACTTC
d_call: .; v_call: TRBV4-3; clone_size: few; j_call: TRBJ1-5; cdr3_aa: CASSQEEGVGPQHF; cdr3_nt: TGCGCCAGCAGCCAAGAGGAAGGGGTTGGGCCCCAGCATTTT
d_call: TRBD2; v_call: TRBV7-9; clone_size: .; j_call: TRBJ2-1; cdr3_aa: CASSPKSGVVNEQFF; cdr3_nt: TGTGCCAGCAGCCCCAAAAGCGGGGTAGTCAATGAGCAGTTCTTC
d_call: TRBD2; v_call: TRBV24-1; clone_size: .; j_call: TRBJ2-1; cdr3_aa: CATSDTGTSGEDEQFF; cdr3_nt: TGTGCCACCAGTGATACCGGGACTAGCGGGGAGGATGAGCAGTTCTTC
d_call: .; v_call: TRBV5-8; clone_size: .; j_call: TRBJ1-2; cdr3_aa: CATFHRPLNATSLNYGYTF; cdr3_nt: TGTGCCACCTTTCACAGGCCACTCAACGCCACTTCTCTTAACTATGGCTACACCTTC
d_call: .; v_call: TRBV7-2; clone_size: few; j_call: TRBJ2-7; cdr3_aa: CASSLDFHEQYF; cdr3_nt: TGTGCCAGCAGCTTAGACTTCCACGAGCAGTACTTC